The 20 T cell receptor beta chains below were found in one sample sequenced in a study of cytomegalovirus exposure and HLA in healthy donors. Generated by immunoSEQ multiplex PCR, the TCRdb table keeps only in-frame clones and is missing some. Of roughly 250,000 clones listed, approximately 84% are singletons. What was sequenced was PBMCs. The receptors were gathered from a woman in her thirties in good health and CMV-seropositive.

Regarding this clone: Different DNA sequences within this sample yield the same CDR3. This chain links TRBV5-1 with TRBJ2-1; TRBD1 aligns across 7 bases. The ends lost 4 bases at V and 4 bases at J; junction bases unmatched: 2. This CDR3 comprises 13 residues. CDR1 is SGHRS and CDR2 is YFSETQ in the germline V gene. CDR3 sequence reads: CASSPGGYNEQFF. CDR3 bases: TGCGCCAGCAGCCCAGGGGGTTACAATGAGCAGTTCTTC.

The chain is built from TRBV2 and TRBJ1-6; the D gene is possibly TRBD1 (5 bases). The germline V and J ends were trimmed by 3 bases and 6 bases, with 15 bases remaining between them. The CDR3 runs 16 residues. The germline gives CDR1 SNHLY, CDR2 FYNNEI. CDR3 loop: CASSDRFRASNSPLHF. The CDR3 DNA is TGTGCCAGCAGTGACCGTTTCAGGGCCTCTAATTCACCCCTCCACTTT.

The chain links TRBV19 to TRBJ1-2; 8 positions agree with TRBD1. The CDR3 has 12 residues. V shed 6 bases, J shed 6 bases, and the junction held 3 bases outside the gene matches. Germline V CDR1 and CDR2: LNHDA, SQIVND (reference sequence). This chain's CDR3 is CASRQGENGYTF. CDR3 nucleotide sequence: TGTGCCAGTAGACAGGGGGAGAATGGCTACACCTTC.

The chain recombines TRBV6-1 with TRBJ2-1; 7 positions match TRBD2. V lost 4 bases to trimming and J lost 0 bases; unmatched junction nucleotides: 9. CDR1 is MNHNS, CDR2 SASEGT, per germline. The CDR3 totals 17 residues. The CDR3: CASSARVGGSSYNEQFF. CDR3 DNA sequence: TGTGCCAGCAGTGCCCGTGTTGGCGGGAGCTCCTACAATGAGCAGTTCTTC.

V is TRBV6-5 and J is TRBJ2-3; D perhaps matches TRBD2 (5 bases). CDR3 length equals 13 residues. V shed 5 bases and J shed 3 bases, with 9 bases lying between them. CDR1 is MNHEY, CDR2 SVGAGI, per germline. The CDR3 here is CASSRLSTDTQYF. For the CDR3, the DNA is TGTGCCAGCAGTCGACTATCTACAGATACGCAGTATTTT.

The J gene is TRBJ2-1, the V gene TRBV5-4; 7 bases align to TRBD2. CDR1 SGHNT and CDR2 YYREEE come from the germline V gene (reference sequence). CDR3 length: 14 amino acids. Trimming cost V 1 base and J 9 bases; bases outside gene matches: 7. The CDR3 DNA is TGTGCCAGCAGCTTGCGAGCGGGATATGGTGAGCAGTTCTTC. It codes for CASSLRAGYGEQFF.

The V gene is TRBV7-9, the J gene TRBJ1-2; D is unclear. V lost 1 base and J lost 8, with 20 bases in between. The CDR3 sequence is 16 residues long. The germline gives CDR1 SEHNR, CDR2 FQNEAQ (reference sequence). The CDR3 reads CASSLEAVRALQGYTF. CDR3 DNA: TGTGCCAGCAGCTTAGAAGCCGTGAGAGCCCTGCAAGGCTACACCTTC.

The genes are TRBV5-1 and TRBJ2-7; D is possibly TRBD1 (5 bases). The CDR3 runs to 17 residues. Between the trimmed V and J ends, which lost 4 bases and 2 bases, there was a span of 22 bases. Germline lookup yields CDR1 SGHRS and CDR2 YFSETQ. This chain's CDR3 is CASSPSQTTTVTYEQYF. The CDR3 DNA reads TGCGCCAGCAGCCCGAGCCAAACCACGACAGTTACCTACGAGCAGTACTTC.

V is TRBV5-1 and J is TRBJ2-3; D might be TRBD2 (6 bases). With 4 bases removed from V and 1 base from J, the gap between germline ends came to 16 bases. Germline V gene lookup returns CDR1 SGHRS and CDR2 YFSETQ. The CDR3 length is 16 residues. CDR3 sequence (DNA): TGCGCCAGCAGCATACTTCTAGCGTCCGGCACAGATACGCAGTATTTT. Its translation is CASSILLASGTDTQYF.

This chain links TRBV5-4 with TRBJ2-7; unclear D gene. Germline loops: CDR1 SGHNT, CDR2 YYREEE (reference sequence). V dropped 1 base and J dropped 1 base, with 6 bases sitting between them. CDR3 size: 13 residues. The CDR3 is CASSLYSSYEQYF. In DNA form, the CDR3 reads TGTGCCAGCAGCTTGTACAGTTCCTACGAGCAGTACTTC.

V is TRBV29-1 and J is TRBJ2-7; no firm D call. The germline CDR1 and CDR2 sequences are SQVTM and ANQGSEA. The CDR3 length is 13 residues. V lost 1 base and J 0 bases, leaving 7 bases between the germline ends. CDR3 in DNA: TGCAGCGTTGAAGCGCTGAGCTCCTACGAGCAGTACTTC. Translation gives CSVEALSSYEQYF.

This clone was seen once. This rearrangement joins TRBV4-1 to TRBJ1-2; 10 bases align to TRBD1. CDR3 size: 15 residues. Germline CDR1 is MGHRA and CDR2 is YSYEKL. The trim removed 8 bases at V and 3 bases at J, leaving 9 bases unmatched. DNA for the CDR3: TGCGCCAGCTCTCTTGTGGGGACAGGGGACTATGGCTACACCTTC. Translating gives CASSLVGTGDYGYTF.

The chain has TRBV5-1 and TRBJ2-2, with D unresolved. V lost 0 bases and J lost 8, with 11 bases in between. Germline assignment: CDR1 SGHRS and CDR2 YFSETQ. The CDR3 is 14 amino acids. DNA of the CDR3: TGCGCCAGCAGCTTGGACTTTTCTCCGGGGGAGCTGTTTTTT. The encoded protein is CASSLDFSPGELFF.

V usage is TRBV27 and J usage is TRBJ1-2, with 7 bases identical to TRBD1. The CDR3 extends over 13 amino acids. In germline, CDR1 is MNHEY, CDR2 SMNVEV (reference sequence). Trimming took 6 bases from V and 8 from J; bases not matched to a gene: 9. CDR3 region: CASSPQGIGGYTF. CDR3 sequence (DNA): TGTGCCAGCAGCCCACAGGGGATCGGGGGCTACACCTTC.

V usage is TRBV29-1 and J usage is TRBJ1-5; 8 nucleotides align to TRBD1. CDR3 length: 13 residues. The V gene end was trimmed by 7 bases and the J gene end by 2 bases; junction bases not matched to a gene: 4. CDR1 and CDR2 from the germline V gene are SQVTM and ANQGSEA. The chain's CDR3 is CSGGQGGNQPQHF. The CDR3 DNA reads TGCAGCGGCGGACAGGGAGGCAATCAGCCCCAGCATTTT.

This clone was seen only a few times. The CDR3 DNA sequence: TGTGCCAGCAGTGAAATCGGGTCGGATTACAATGAGCAGTTCTTC. It yields the protein CASSEIGSDYNEQFF. The V gene is TRBV6-1, the J gene TRBJ2-1, with no clear D. The CDR3 consists of 15 residues. The V end lost 2 bases, the J end lost 4 bases, and 12 bases lay between the germline ends. Germline-derived CDR1 and CDR2 are MNHNS and SASEGT.

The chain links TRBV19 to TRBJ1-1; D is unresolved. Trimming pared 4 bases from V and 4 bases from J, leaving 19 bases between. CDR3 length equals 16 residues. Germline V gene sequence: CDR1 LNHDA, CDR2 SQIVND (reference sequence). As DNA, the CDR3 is TGTGCCAGTAGTACAAATGGCGCTGGGAGGTCCACTGAAGCTTTCTTT. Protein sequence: CASSTNGAGRSTEAFF.

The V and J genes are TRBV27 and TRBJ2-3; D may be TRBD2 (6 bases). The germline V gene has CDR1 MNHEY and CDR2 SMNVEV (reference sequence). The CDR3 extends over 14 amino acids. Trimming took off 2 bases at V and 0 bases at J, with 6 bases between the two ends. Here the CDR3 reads CASSLAGSTDTQYF. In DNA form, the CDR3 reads TGTGCCAGCAGTTTAGCGGGGAGCACAGATACGCAGTATTTT.

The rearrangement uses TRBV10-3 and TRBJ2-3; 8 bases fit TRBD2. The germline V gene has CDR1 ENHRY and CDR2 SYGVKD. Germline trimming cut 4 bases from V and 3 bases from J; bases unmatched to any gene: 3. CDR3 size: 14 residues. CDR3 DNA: TGTGCCATCAGTGGAAGCGGGAGAACAGATACGCAGTATTTT. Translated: CAISGSGRTDTQYF.

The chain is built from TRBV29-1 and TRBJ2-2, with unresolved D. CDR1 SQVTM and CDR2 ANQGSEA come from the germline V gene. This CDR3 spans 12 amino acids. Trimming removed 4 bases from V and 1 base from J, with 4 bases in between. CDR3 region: CSVARNTGELFF. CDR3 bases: TGCAGCGTTGCCCGGAACACCGGGGAGCTGTTTTTT.